The rows below give T cell receptor beta chains drawn from one sample of a study of breast tumors, draining lymph nodes, adjacent tissues. MiXCR, run by TCRdb on the multiplex PCR reads, gives a single entry per CDR3 protein. The table has more than 200,000 distinct CDR3 sequences, about 34% seen once; the top ten hold over 1.1%. Input material: axillary lymph node tissue. The receptors derive from a female donor with breast cancer. Some clones in this sample may be carry-over from other donors' samples. CDR3s include the opening cysteine and the closing phenylalanine or tryptophan. Each record gives: D gene, V gene, clone size, J gene, CDR3 DNA, CDR3 protein. A D gene is named only where the DNA matches it firmly. Not all rows give a size; the values are once, few, many and, for expanded clones, a class.

>TRBD1|TRBV11-3|.|TRBJ1-1
TGTGCCAGCAGCTTAGGGGGACAGATCATGCTGGCTTTCTTT
CASSLGGQIMLAFF
>TRBD1|TRBV6-2/TRBV6-3|.|TRBJ1-1
TGTGCCAGCAGCGACAGGGGGAGCACTGAAGCTTTCTTT
CASSDRGSTEAFF
>.|TRBV2|.|TRBJ2-5
TGTGCCAGGGACCGGGAGAGGGGAGAAGGAGAGACCCAGTACTTC
CARDRERGEGETQYF
>.|TRBV11-3|.|TRBJ1-3
TGTGCCAGCAGCCTGGACACCATATATTTT
CASSLDTIYF
>TRBD1|TRBV3-1|many|TRBJ2-5
TGTGCCAGCAGCCAAACGGACAGGGGAGAGACCCAGTACTTC
CASSQTDRGETQYF
>.|TRBV2|.|TRBJ2-7
TGTGCCAGCATTCTGGACGTGAATCAGCCCCAGTACTTC
CASILDVNQPQYF
>.|TRBV18|.|TRBJ1-3
TGTGCCAGCTCACCAGAGCCAGCCTGGGCGGGAAACACCATATATTTT
CASSPEPAWAGNTIYF
>TRBD1|TRBV2|.|TRBJ1-2
TGTGCCAGCAGTGCCGGGGACAGGGGTGGAAACACCTTC
CASSAGDRGGNTF
>.|TRBV19|.|TRBJ1-2
TGTGCCAGTAGTGCCTCGGGACTCTATGGCTACACCTTC
CASSASGLYGYTF
>.|TRBV24-1|many|TRBJ2-1
TGTGCCACCAGTGATCCAGGGAACGACAATGAGCAGTTCTTC
CATSDPGNDNEQFF
>.|TRBV6-1|many|TRBJ2-1
TGTGCCAGCAGTGAACGGATGGGTGAGCAGTTCTTC
CASSERMGEQFF
>.|TRBV7-9|many|TRBJ2-3
TGTGCCAGCAGCTTCGGAGCGGATACGCAGTATTTT
CASSFGADTQYF
>TRBD2|TRBV7-9|.|TRBJ2-3
TGTGCCAGCAGTCCTAGCGGGAGGGCCTACAATGAGCAGTATTTT
CASSPSGRAYNEQYF
>TRBD2|TRBV28|few|TRBJ2-1
TGTGCCAGCAGGACTAGCATCTACAATGAGCAGTTCTTC
CASRTSIYNEQFF
>TRBD1|TRBV20-1|many|TRBJ2-2
TGCAGTGCGCATCCCGGGACAGCTAACACCGGGGAGCTGTTTTTT
CSAHPGTANTGELFF
>.|TRBV20-1|.|TRBJ1-4
TGCAGTGCAGAGAGGGGTGCAACTAATGAAAAACTGTTTTTT
CSAERGATNEKLFF
>TRBD2|TRBV7-2|many|TRBJ2-2
TGTGCCAGCAGCTTAGCGGTTTTGTGGGAGGGCCCTCCCGGGGAGCTGTTTTTT
CASSLAVLWEGPPGELFF
>TRBD1|TRBV15|.|TRBJ1-3
TGTGCCACCAGCAGCACCCTAGGGACAGGACTGTTCTCTGGAAACGCCATATATTTT
CATSSTLGTGLFSGNAIYF
>.|TRBV12-5|many|TRBJ2-5
TGTGCTAGTGGTTTCGCTCTCGGCAGGCTGGAGACCCAGTACTTC
CASGFALGRLETQYF
>TRBD2|TRBV12-3/TRBV12-4|many|TRBJ2-2
TGTGCCAGCAGTTTAGTTCATAGCGGGAGTGGGGTCGGGGAGCTGTTTTTT
CASSLVHSGSGVGELFF
>.|TRBV20-1|many|TRBJ1-6
TGCAGTGCTGAAAAACCGGGACAAAGTAATTCACCCCTCCACTTT
CSAEKPGQSNSPLHF
>.|TRBV6-2/TRBV6-3|many|TRBJ1-6
TGTGCCAGCCTTTACGTGGTAGCAGGCGGTCGGTCACCCCTCCACTTT
CASLYVVAGGRSPLHF
>.|TRBV5-1|many|TRBJ2-7
TGCGCCAGCAGCTGGACCCAGGGACCACCCTCCTACGAGCAGTACTTC
CASSWTQGPPSYEQYF
>.|TRBV6-5|.|TRBJ1-3
TGTGCCAGCAGGCCGGCTGGGGTCAGCTCTGGTAACACCATACATTTT
CASRPAGVSSGNTIHF
>TRBD1|TRBV24-1|.|TRBJ2-1
TGTGCCAGCAGGCCACTGGGACAGAGGGGAGCTAAGCAGTTCTTC
CASRPLGQRGAKQFF
>TRBD2|TRBV6-1|many|TRBJ2-1
TGTGCCAGCAGGCTAGCGGAGAGGGGAGGTGAGCAGTTCTTC
CASRLAERGGEQFF
>.|TRBV4-3|many|TRBJ2-5
TGCGCCAGCAGCCAAGATATTAACCAAGAGACCCAGTACTTC
CASSQDINQETQYF
>TRBD1|TRBV30|many|TRBJ1-4
TGTGCCTGGAGTAGGGGGGGTACAGGGGGCGAAAAACTGTTTTTT
CAWSRGGTGGEKLFF
>.|TRBV29-1|.|TRBJ1-4
TGCAGCTTAGTCAGGAACCTAAATGAAAAACTGTTTTTT
CSLVRNLNEKLFF
>TRBD1|TRBV2|many|TRBJ1-3
TGTGCCAGCAGCAGGGGGCTGGGAAACACCATATATTTT
CASSRGLGNTIYF
>.|TRBV6-2/TRBV6-3|many|TRBJ1-5
TGTGCCAGCAGTTATAGACCGAATCAGCCCCAGCATTTT
CASSYRPNQPQHF
>TRBD2|TRBV24-1|many|TRBJ2-1
TGTGCCACCAGTGATGGGACTAGCGGAAAGTACAATGAGCAGTTCTTC
CATSDGTSGKYNEQFF
>.|TRBV9|.|TRBJ2-1
TGTGCCAGCAGCGGACGTGGGGGGAACAATGAGCAGTTCTTC
CASSGRGGNNEQFF
>.|TRBV9|many|TRBJ2-1
TGTGCCAGCAGCGTAGTCACCGGTTCCTACAATGAGCAGTTCTTC
CASSVVTGSYNEQFF
>.|TRBV12-3/TRBV12-4|many|TRBJ2-7
TGTGCCAGCAGTCTACGGGGAACCTACGAGCAGTACTTC
CASSLRGTYEQYF
>.|TRBV20-1|.|TRBJ2-1
TGCAGTGCCAGTGTGTACAATGAGCAGTTCTTC
CSASVYNEQFF
>TRBD2|TRBV25-1|.|TRBJ2-3
TGTGCCAGCAGCCCGGGGAGACTAGCGGGAGATACGCAGTATTTT
CASSPGRLAGDTQYF
>TRBD1|TRBV20-1|once|TRBJ2-3
TGCAGTGCTAGGCAGACAGGGGACCGGGATACGCAGTATTTT
CSARQTGDRDTQYF
>.|TRBV4-2|many|TRBJ2-2
TGTGCCAGCAGCCAAGGCAGTACGGTCGGGGAGCTGTTTTTT
CASSQGSTVGELFF
>.|TRBV11-2|once|TRBJ1-3
TGTGCCAGCAGCTTAATTGAGAACACCGTATATTTT
CASSLIENTVYF
>TRBD2|TRBV29-1|many|TRBJ2-7
TGCAGCGTTGGGGGTCTAGCGGGTACCGTCAGCTCCTACGAGCAGTACTTC
CSVGGLAGTVSSYEQYF
>.|TRBV5-1|many|TRBJ2-2
TGCGCCAGCGCGTTGACACTAGCTACCACCGGGGAGCTGTTTTTT
CASALTLATTGELFF